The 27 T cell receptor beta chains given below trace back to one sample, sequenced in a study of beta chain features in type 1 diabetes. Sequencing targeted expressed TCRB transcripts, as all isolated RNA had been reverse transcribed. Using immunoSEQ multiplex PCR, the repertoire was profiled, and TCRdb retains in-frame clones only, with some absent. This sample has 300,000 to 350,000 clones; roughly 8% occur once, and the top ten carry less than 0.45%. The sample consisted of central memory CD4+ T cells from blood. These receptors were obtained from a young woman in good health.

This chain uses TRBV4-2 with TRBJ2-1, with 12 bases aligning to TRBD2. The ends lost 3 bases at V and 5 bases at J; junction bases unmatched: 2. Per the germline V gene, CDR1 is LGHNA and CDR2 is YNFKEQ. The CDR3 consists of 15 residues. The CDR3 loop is CASSHLAGGDNEQFF. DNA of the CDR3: TGTGCCAGCAGCCACCTAGCGGGGGGGGACAATGAGCAGTTCTTC.

This chain's CDR3 is CASTEIPFPLHF. CDR3 sequence (DNA): TGTGCCAGCACCGAAATTCCATTCCCGCTCCACTTT. The chain couples TRBV2 to TRBJ1-6; D gene uncertain. This CDR3 has 12 residues. Germline assignment: CDR1 SNHLY and CDR2 FYNNEI. Trimming cost V 7 bases and J 16 bases, with 17 bases left between them.

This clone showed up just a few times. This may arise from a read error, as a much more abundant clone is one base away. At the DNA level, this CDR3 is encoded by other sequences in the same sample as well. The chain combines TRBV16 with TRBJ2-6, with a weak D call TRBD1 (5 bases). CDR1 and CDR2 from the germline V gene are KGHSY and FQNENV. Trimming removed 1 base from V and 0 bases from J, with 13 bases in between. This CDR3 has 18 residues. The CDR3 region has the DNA TGTGCCAGCAGCCAATTGGGGCAGCCCCGCTCTGGGGCCAACGTCCTGACTTTC. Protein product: CASSQLGQPRSGANVLTF.

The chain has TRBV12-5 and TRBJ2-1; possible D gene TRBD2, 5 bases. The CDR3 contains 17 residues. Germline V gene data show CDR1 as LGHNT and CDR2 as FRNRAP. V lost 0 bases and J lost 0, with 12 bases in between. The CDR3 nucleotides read TGTGCTAGTGGTTTGGTATTTAATGACTACTCCTACAATGAGCAGTTCTTC. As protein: CASGLVFNDYSYNEQFF.

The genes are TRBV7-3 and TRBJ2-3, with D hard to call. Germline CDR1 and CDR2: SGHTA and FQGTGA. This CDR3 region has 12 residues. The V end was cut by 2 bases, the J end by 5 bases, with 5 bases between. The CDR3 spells CASSLLGDTQYF. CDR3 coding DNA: TGTGCCAGCAGCTTATTGGGAGATACGCAGTATTTT.

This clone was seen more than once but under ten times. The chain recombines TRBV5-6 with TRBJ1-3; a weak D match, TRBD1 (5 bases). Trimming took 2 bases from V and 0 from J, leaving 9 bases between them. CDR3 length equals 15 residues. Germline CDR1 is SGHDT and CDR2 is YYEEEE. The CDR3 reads CASSFGRASGNTIYF. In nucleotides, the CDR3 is TGTGCCAGCAGCTTTGGCAGGGCCTCTGGAAACACCATATATTTT.

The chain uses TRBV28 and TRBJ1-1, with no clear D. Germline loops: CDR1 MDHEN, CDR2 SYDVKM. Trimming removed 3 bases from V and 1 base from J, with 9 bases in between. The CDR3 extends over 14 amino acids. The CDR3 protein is CASSLESGNTEAFF. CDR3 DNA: TGTGCCAGCAGTTTGGAATCGGGGAACACTGAAGCTTTCTTT.

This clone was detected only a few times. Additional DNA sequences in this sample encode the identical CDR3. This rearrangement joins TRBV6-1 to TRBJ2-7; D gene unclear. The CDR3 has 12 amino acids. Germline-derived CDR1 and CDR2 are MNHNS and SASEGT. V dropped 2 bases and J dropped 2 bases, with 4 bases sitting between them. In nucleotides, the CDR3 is TGTGCCAGCAGTGAAAGGGCCTACGAGCAGTACTTC. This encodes CASSERAYEQYF.

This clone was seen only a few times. The CDR3, as DNA: TGTGCCAGCAGTTCCGACGGGTACCAAGAGACCCAGTACTTC. Translated: CASSSDGYQETQYF. This chain joins TRBV6-5 and TRBJ2-5; D is unclear. The germline V gene has CDR1 MNHEY and CDR2 SVGAGI. The CDR3 has 14 amino acids. V shed 4 bases and J shed 0 bases, with 9 bases lying between them.

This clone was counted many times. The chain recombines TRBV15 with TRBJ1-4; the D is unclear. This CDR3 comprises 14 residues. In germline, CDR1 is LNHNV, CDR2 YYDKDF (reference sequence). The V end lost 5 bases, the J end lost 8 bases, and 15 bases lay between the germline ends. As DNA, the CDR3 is TGTGCCACCAGCCCCCGGGCCGCCGGGGAAAAACTGTTTTTT. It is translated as CATSPRAAGEKLFF.

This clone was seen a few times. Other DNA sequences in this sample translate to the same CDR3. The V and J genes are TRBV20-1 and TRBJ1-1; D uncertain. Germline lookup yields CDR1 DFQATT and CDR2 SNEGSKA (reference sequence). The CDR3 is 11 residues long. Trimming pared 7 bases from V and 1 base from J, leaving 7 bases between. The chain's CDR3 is CSVSRNTEAFF. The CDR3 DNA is TGCAGTGTTAGTAGGAACACTGAAGCTTTCTTT.

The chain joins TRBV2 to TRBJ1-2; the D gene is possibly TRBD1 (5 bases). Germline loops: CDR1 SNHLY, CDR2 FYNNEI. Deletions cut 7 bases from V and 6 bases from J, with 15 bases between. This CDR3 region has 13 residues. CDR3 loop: CASTLQGFDGYTF. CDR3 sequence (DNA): TGTGCCAGCACTCTTCAGGGTTTCGATGGCTACACCTTC. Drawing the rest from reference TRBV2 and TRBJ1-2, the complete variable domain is EPEVTQTPSHQVTQMGQEVILRCVPISNHLYFYWYRQILGQKVEFLVSFYNNEISEKSEIFDDQFSVERPDGSNFTLKIRSTKLEDSAMYFCASTLQGFDGYTFGSGTRLTVV.

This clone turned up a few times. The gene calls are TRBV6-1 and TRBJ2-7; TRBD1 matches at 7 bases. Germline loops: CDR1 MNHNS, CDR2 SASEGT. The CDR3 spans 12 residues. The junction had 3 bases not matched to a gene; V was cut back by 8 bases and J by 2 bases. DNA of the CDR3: TGTGCCAGCTCGGGACAGACCTACGAGCAGTACTTC. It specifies CASSGQTYEQYF.

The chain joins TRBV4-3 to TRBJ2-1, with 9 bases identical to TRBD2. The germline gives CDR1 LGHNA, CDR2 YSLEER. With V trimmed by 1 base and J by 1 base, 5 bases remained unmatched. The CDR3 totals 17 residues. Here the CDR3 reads CASSQVLAGRSYNEQFF. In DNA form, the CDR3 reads TGCGCCAGCAGCCAAGTTCTAGCGGGAAGGTCCTACAATGAGCAGTTCTTC.

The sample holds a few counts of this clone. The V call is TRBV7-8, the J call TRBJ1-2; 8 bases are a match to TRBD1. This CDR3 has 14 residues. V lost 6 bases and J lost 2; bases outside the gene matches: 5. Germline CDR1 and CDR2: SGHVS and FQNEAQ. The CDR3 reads CASSSGQGNYGYTF. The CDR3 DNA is TGTGCCAGCAGTTCCGGACAGGGAAACTATGGCTACACCTTC.

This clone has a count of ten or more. The CDR3 region is CASSEYRVGNQPQHF. CDR3 bases: TGTGCCAGCAGTGAATACAGGGTTGGCAATCAGCCCCAGCATTTT. V usage is TRBV2 and J usage is TRBJ1-5; a possible D gene is TRBD1 (6 bases). Trimming left V 2 bases short and J 2 bases short, with 10 bases between. CDR1 and CDR2 (germline): SNHLY, FYNNEI. The CDR3 consists of 15 residues.

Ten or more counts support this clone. CDR3 in DNA: TGTGCCAGCAGGACGTTCGGGAGGCTAGAGACCCAGTACTTC. It encodes CASRTFGRLETQYF. The chain is built from TRBV28 and TRBJ2-5, with 7 bases aligning to TRBD2. V was clipped by 6 bases and J by 4 bases; unmatched bases: 8. The CDR3 length is 14 residues. Germline V gene lookup returns CDR1 MDHEN and CDR2 SYDVKM.

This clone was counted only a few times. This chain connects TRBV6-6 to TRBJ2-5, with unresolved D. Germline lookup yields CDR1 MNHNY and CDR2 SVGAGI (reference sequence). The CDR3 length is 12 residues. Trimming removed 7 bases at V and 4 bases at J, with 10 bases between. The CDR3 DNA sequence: TGTGCCAGCATGGCATTCCGAGAGACCCAGTACTTC. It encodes CASMAFRETQYF.

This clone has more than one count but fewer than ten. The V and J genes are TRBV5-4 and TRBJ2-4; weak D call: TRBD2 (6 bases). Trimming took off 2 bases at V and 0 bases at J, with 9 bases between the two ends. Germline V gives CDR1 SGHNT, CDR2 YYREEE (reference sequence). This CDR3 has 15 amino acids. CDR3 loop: CASSFRGVAKNIQYF. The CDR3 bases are TGTGCCAGCAGCTTTCGCGGGGTAGCCAAAAACATTCAGTACTTC.

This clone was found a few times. Here the CDR3 reads CASSLGASNEQFF. CDR3 coding DNA: TGTGCCAGCAGCTTGGGGGCTAGCAATGAGCAGTTCTTC. The chain employs TRBV5-4 and TRBJ2-1, with D unclear. This CDR3 spans 13 amino acids. V gave up 0 bases and J gave up 6 bases, with 7 bases separating them. From germline, CDR1 is SGHNT and CDR2 YYREEE (reference sequence).

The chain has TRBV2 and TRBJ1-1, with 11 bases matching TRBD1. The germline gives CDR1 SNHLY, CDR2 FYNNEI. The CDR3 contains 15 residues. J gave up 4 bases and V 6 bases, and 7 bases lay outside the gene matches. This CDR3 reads CASSLQGTGGTEAFF. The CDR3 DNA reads TGTGCCAGCAGCCTACAGGGGACAGGGGGCACTGAAGCTTTCTTT. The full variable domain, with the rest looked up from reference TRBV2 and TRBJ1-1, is EPEVTQTPSHQVTQMGQEVILRCVPISNHLYFYWYRQILGQKVEFLVSFYNNEISEKSEIFDDQFSVERPDGSNFTLKIRSTKLEDSAMYFCASSLQGTGGTEAFFGQGTRLTVV.

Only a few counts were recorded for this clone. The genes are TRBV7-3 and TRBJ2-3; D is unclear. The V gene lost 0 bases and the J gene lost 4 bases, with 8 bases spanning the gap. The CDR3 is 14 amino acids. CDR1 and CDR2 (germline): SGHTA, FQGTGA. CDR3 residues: CASSLTKDSDTQYF. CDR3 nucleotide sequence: TGTGCCAGCAGCTTAACGAAGGATTCAGATACGCAGTATTTT.

This chain's CDR3 is CASSKATGTHYGYTF. The CDR3 DNA is TGTGCCAGCAGCAAGGCGACCGGGACCCACTATGGCTACACCTTC. The V call is TRBV7-9, the J call TRBJ1-2, with D possibly matching TRBD1 (5 bases). The CDR3 spans 15 residues. Trimming removed 5 bases at V and 3 bases at J, with 16 bases between. In germline, CDR1 is SEHNR, CDR2 FQNEAQ (reference sequence).

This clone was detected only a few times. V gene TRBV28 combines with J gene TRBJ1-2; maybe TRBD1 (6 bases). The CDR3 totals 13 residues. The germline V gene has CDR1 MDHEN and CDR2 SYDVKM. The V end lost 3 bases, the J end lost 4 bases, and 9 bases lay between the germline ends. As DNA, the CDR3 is TGTGCCAGCAGTTTCGGACAGAGCTATGGCTACACCTTC. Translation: CASSFGQSYGYTF.

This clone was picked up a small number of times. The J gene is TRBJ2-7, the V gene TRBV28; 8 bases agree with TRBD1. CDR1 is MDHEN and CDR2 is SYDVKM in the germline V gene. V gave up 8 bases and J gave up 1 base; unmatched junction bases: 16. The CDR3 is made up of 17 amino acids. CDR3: CASVGQGRASTSYEQYF. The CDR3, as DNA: TGTGCCAGCGTCGGACAGGGTCGTGCTTCGACGTCCTACGAGCAGTACTTC.

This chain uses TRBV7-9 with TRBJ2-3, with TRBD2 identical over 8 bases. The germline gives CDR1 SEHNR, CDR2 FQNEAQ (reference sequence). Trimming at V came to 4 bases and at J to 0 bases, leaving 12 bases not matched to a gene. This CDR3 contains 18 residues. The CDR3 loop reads CASSSTFLAGSSTDTQYF. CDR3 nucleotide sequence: TGTGCCAGCAGCTCAACCTTTTTAGCGGGAAGTAGCACAGATACGCAGTATTTT.

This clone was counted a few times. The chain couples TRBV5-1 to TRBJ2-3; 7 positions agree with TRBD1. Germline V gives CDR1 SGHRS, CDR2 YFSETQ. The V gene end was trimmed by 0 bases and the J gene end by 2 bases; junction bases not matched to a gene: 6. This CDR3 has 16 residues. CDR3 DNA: TGCGCCAGCAGCTTGGGGGGACAGCAAAACACAGATACGCAGTATTTT. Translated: CASSLGGQQNTDTQYF.